Listed below are T cell receptor beta chains from one sample, sequenced in a study of T cell repertoires in cytomegalovirus infection. No antigen is known for these receptors. One entry per CDR3 protein results from TCRdb running MiXCR on the reads. This table has 800,000 to 950,000 distinct CDR3 sequences, around a third appearing once. Sample: cultured CD8+ T cells from PBMCs, taken from culture after CMV antigen stimulation. The source is a human donor in good health (CMV status not recorded). Some clones in this sample may be carry-over from other donors' samples. Both conserved end residues are part of each CDR3. Each record gives: D gene, clone size, J gene, V gene, CDR3 protein, CDR3 DNA. A D gene is named only where the DNA matches it firmly. Rows may omit the clone size; those that give it use once, few, many or a size class.

D: NA; size: many; J: TRBJ1-1; V: TRBV7-3; CDR3: CASSLGAGSEAFF; DNA: TGTGCCAGCAGCTTGGGGGCGGGGAGTGAAGCTTTCTTT
D: NA; size: NA; J: TRBJ2-3; V: TRBV4-1; CDR3: CASSPWGWYREKGDTQYF; DNA: TGCGCCAGCAGCCCCTGGGGGTGGTACAGGGAAAAGGGAGATACGCAGTATTTT
D: TRBD2; size: NA; J: TRBJ2-7; V: TRBV12-3/TRBV12-4; CDR3: CASSKEGGATAYEQYF; DNA: TGTGCCAGCAGCAAGGAGGGAGGGGCTACGGCCTACGAGCAGTACTTC
D: NA; size: many; J: TRBJ1-2; V: TRBV7-2; CDR3: CASSSPGQHYGYTF; DNA: TGTGCCAGCAGCTCCCCTGGACAGCACTATGGCTACACCTTC
D: TRBD1; size: NA; J: TRBJ2-6; V: TRBV29-1; CDR3: CSVEGQGEAGANVLTF; DNA: TGCAGCGTTGAGGGACAGGGAGAAGCTGGGGCCAACGTCCTGACTTTC
D: NA; size: few; J: TRBJ1-2; V: TRBV12-3/TRBV12-4; CDR3: CASSPSLDANGYTF; DNA: TGTGCCAGCAGTCCTTCCCTTGACGCGAATGGCTACACCTTC
D: NA; size: few; J: TRBJ1-2; V: TRBV27; CDR3: CASSLAGTSNGYTF; DNA: TGTGCCAGCAGTTTAGCCGGGACAAGTAATGGCTACACCTTC
D: TRBD2; size: NA; J: TRBJ2-1; V: TRBV19; CDR3: CATKIAGAYNEQFF; DNA: TGTGCCACCAAAATAGCGGGGGCGTACAATGAGCAGTTCTTC
D: NA; size: few; J: TRBJ2-7; V: TRBV7-9; CDR3: CASSSGVGQYF; DNA: TGTGCCAGCAGCTCGGGGGTGGGGCAGTACTTC
D: NA; size: NA; J: TRBJ2-7; V: TRBV27; CDR3: CASSPGESYEQYF; DNA: TGTGCCAGCAGTCCCGGGGAGAGCTACGAGCAGTACTTC
D: TRBD1; size: NA; J: TRBJ2-1; V: TRBV12-3/TRBV12-4; CDR3: CASSLMGQPSYNEQFF; DNA: TGTGCCAGCAGTTTAATGGGACAGCCGAGTTACAATGAGCAGTTCTTC
D: NA; size: few; J: TRBJ1-5; V: TRBV7-8; CDR3: CASSNLGGGDQPQHF; DNA: TGTGCCAGCAGCAACCTGGGAGGGGGGGATCAGCCCCAGCATTTT
D: NA; size: few; J: TRBJ1-5; V: TRBV6-6; CDR3: CASSQVDRPQHF; DNA: TGTGCCAGCAGTCAAGTAGATAGACCCCAGCATTTT
D: NA; size: many; J: TRBJ1-1; V: TRBV6-1; CDR3: CASSSSKEAFF; DNA: TGTGCCAGCAGCTCCTCAAAGGAAGCTTTCTTT
D: NA; size: NA; J: TRBJ2-2; V: TRBV2; CDR3: CASSDHDSGTGELFF; DNA: TGTGCCAGCAGTGACCACGATTCTGGCACCGGGGAGCTGTTTTTT
D: NA; size: many; J: TRBJ2-2; V: TRBV6-1; CDR3: CASSGLGAGELFF; DNA: TGTGCCAGCAGTGGTTTAGGGGCCGGGGAGCTGTTTTTT
D: NA; size: NA; J: TRBJ2-1; V: TRBV7-8; CDR3: CASSRHVSYNEQFF; DNA: TGTGCCAGCAGCCGCCACGTCTCCTACAATGAGCAGTTCTTC
D: NA; size: NA; J: TRBJ2-7; V: TRBV7-9; CDR3: CASSLASGYFSYEQYF; DNA: TGTGCCAGCAGCTTAGCCTCGGGTTATTTCTCCTACGAGCAGTACTTC
D: NA; size: NA; J: TRBJ1-2; V: TRBV27; CDR3: CASSRFRTRADYGYTF; DNA: TGTGCCAGCAGTAGATTCCGGACAAGGGCGGACTATGGCTACACCTTC
D: NA; size: NA; J: TRBJ2-7; V: TRBV10-3; CDR3: CAIRAWNEQYF; DNA: TGTGCCATCAGGGCTTGGAACGAGCAGTACTTC
D: NA; size: few; J: TRBJ1-1; V: TRBV12-3/TRBV12-4; CDR3: CASRRSLDTEAFF; DNA: TGTGCCAGCAGAAGATCCCTGGACACTGAAGCTTTCTTT
D: TRBD2; size: NA; J: TRBJ2-1; V: TRBV7-8; CDR3: CASSSAQLAGGVDEQFF; DNA: TGTGCCAGCAGCTCGGCCCAACTAGCGGGGGGAGTCGATGAGCAGTTCTTC
D: NA; size: few; J: TRBJ2-5; V: TRBV5-6; CDR3: CASSFRRDYQETQYF; DNA: TGTGCCAGCAGCTTCAGGAGGGACTACCAAGAGACCCAGTACTTC
D: TRBD2; size: few; J: TRBJ2-5; V: TRBV12-5; CDR3: CASGLDLAGPLKETQYF; DNA: TGTGCTAGTGGTTTAGACCTAGCGGGGCCGCTTAAAGAGACCCAGTACTTC
D: TRBD2; size: once; J: TRBJ2-3; V: TRBV2; CDR3: CAIGSGYSTDTQYF; DNA: TGTGCCATAGGTAGCGGGTACAGCACAGATACGCAGTATTTT
D: TRBD1; size: once; J: TRBJ2-1; V: TRBV18; CDR3: CASSNVGGLEQFF; DNA: TGTGCCAGCTCAAATGTAGGGGGCCTTGAGCAGTTCTTC
D: NA; size: few; J: TRBJ1-5; V: TRBV12-3/TRBV12-4; CDR3: CASSLGSRGARQPQHF; DNA: TGTGCCAGCAGTTTGGGTTCCCGGGGGGCGCGGCAGCCCCAGCATTTT
D: TRBD2; size: NA; J: TRBJ2-1; V: TRBV4-1; CDR3: CASSQGGGQYNEQFF; DNA: TGCGCCAGCAGCCAAGGCGGGGGGCAGTACAATGAGCAGTTCTTC
D: NA; size: few; J: TRBJ2-3; V: TRBV6-1; CDR3: CASSDDIQITDTQYF; DNA: TGTGCCAGCAGTGACGACATCCAGATCACAGATACGCAGTATTTT
D: NA; size: NA; J: TRBJ2-1; V: TRBV4-1; CDR3: CASSQEALRGNEQFF; DNA: TGCGCCAGCAGCCAAGAGGCCCTCCGAGGGAATGAGCAGTTCTTC
D: NA; size: NA; J: TRBJ1-2; V: TRBV6-8; CDR3: CASSYEAGDADYGYTF; DNA: TGTGCCAGCAGTTATGAGGCTGGGGATGCAGACTATGGCTACACCTTC
D: NA; size: many; J: TRBJ1-1; V: TRBV7-2; CDR3: CASSLEVAMNTEAFF; DNA: TGTGCCAGCAGCTTAGAGGTGGCTATGAACACTGAAGCTTTCTTT
D: TRBD1; size: once; J: TRBJ1-1; V: TRBV19; CDR3: CASSTYRDRGFHTEAFF; DNA: TGTGCCAGTAGTACGTACCGGGACAGGGGTTTTCATACTGAAGCTTTCTTT
D: NA; size: many; J: TRBJ2-1; V: TRBV7-3; CDR3: CASTPGRDNEQFF; DNA: TGTGCCAGCACCCCAGGTCGGGACAATGAGCAGTTCTTC
D: NA; size: many; J: TRBJ2-5; V: TRBV7-7; CDR3: CASSLSVQETQYF; DNA: TGTGCTAGCAGCCTCTCAGTCCAAGAGACCCAGTACTTC
D: TRBD2; size: many; J: TRBJ2-1; V: TRBV7-2; CDR3: CASSFLLAGGREQFF; DNA: TGTGCCAGCAGCTTCCTACTAGCGGGGGGGCGAGAGCAGTTCTTC
D: TRBD2; size: few; J: TRBJ2-5; V: TRBV7-6; CDR3: CASSLDSGGLQETQYF; DNA: TGTGCCAGCAGCTTAGATAGCGGGGGACTCCAAGAGACCCAGTACTTC
D: NA; size: few; J: TRBJ2-5; V: TRBV2; CDR3: CASRLDSQETQYF; DNA: TGTGCCAGCAGGCTGGATTCTCAAGAGACCCAGTACTTC
D: TRBD1; size: NA; J: TRBJ1-5; V: TRBV28; CDR3: CASRQGLYSNQPQHF; DNA: TGTGCCAGTAGACAGGGGCTTTATAGCAATCAGCCCCAGCATTTT
D: NA; size: once; J: TRBJ2-1; V: TRBV28; CDR3: CASSYAGYPNEQFF; DNA: TGTGCCAGCAGTTACGCGGGGTACCCCAATGAGCAGTTCTTC
D: NA; size: few; J: TRBJ2-1; V: TRBV27; CDR3: CASSLVPGRAYNEQFF; DNA: TGTGCCAGCAGTTTAGTACCTGGCAGGGCCTACAATGAGCAGTTCTTC
D: TRBD1; size: few; J: TRBJ2-1; V: TRBV6-8; CDR3: CASSYSSGGVYNEQFF; DNA: TGTGCCAGCAGCTACAGCTCAGGGGGCGTTTACAATGAGCAGTTCTTC
D: NA; size: NA; J: TRBJ2-7; V: TRBV5-1; CDR3: CASSHVSYEQYF; DNA: TGCGCCAGCAGCCACGTCTCCTACGAGCAGTACTTC
D: TRBD1; size: few; J: TRBJ1-5; V: TRBV15; CDR3: CATSTAGQGLQPQHF; DNA: TGTGCCACCAGCACAGCGGGACAGGGGCTTCAGCCCCAGCATTTT
D: NA; size: few; J: TRBJ1-6; V: TRBV7-2; CDR3: CASSLGMLGGPLHF; DNA: TGTGCCAGCAGCTTAGGAATGTTAGGGGGTCCCCTCCACTTT
D: NA; size: few; J: TRBJ2-5; V: TRBV12-3/TRBV12-4; CDR3: CASSLLGAGYQETQYF; DNA: TGTGCCAGCAGTTTACTAGGGGCAGGGTACCAAGAGACCCAGTACTTC
D: TRBD2; size: many; J: TRBJ2-6; V: TRBV6-6; CDR3: CASSYGGGSSGANVLTF; DNA: TGTGCCAGCAGTTACGGCGGGGGGAGCTCTGGGGCCAACGTCCTGACTTTC
D: NA; size: NA; J: TRBJ1-1; V: TRBV7-4; CDR3: CASSPGVRDGAFF; DNA: TGTGCCAGCAGCCCGGGGGTTCGGGACGGAGCTTTCTTT
D: NA; size: NA; J: TRBJ1-5; V: TRBV7-9; CDR3: CASSFFSSQPQHF; DNA: TGTGCCAGCAGCTTCTTTTCCTCTCAGCCCCAGCATTTT
D: NA; size: few; J: TRBJ1-1; V: TRBV27; CDR3: CASSPLGRAEEAFF; DNA: TGTGCCAGCAGTCCCTTGGGGCGCGCGGAGGAAGCTTTCTTT
D: TRBD1; size: few; J: TRBJ2-7; V: TRBV27; CDR3: CASSLSSGTAYEQYF; DNA: TGTGCCAGCAGTTTATCTTCCGGGACAGCCTACGAGCAGTACTTC
D: TRBD1; size: NA; J: TRBJ1-4; V: TRBV4-2; CDR3: CASSQDEGQPNEKLFF; DNA: TGTGCCAGCAGCCAAGATGAGGGACAGCCAAATGAAAAACTGTTTTTT
D: TRBD2; size: NA; J: TRBJ2-2; V: TRBV4-3; CDR3: CASSQDQVGAGVTNTGELFF; DNA: TGCGCCAGCAGCCAAGATCAAGTGGGCGCGGGGGTTACGAACACCGGGGAGCTGTTTTTT
D: TRBD2; size: NA; J: TRBJ2-5; V: TRBV15; CDR3: CATSNNGRAGPQETQYF; DNA: TGTGCCACCAGCAACAATGGGAGGGCAGGACCACAAGAGACCCAGTACTTC
D: NA; size: NA; J: TRBJ2-1; V: TRBV6-5; CDR3: CASSYSIEREQFF; DNA: TGTGCCAGCAGTTACTCCATAGAACGTGAGCAGTTCTTC
D: NA; size: many; J: TRBJ1-5; V: TRBV7-7; CDR3: CASSLRGVRFSSNQPQHF; DNA: TGTGCTAGCAGCTTAAGAGGGGTGAGGTTCAGTAGCAATCAGCCCCAGCATTTT
D: NA; size: few; J: TRBJ1-1; V: TRBV9; CDR3: CASSSRRGAFF; DNA: TGTGCCAGCAGCTCCCGCCGTGGGGCTTTCTTT
D: NA; size: NA; J: TRBJ2-7; V: TRBV7-9; CDR3: CASTAAGFYEQYF; DNA: TGTGCCAGCACCGCGGCAGGATTCTACGAGCAGTACTTC
D: NA; size: few; J: TRBJ2-3; V: TRBV28; CDR3: CASSLPLLGGQSTDTQYF; DNA: TGTGCCAGCAGTTTACCCCTCTTAGGAGGACAGAGCACAGATACGCAGTATTTT